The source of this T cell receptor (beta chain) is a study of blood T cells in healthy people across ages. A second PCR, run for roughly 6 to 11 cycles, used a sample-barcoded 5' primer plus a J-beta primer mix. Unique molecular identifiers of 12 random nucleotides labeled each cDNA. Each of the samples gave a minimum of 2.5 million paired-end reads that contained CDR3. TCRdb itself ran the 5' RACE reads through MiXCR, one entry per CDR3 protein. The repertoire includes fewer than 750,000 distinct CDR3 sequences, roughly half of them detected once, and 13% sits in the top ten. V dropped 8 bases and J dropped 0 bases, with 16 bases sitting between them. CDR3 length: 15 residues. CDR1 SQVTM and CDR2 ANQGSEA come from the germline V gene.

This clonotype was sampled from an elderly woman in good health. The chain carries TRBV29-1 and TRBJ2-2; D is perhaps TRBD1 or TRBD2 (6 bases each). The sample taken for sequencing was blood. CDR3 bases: TGCAGCACATCCGGGGGCACATCGAACACCGGGGAGCTGTTTTTT. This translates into CSTSGGTSNTGELFF.